This passage covers 26 T cell receptor beta chains from one sample sequenced in a study of PD-1 blockade in classical Hodgkin lymphoma. Produced via immunoSEQ multiplex PCR; TCRdb's table is partial and in-frame only. The sample has around 12,000 clones, roughly 75% seen once. Relapse was seen in all patients after autologous stem cell transplantation, and brentuximab vedotin exposure was variable. Source: peripheral blood mononuclear cells (PBMCs), taken at baseline. Receptors originate from a human donor with classical Hodgkin lymphoma.

V and J are TRBV5-6 and TRBJ1-4; D gene unclear. The CDR3 covers 13 residues. The germline CDR1 and CDR2 sequences are SGHDT and YYEEEE. Trimming removed 0 bases from V and 4 bases from J, with 4 bases in between. CDR3 in amino acids: CASSLALNEKLFF. CDR3 nucleotide sequence: TGTGCCAGCAGCTTGGCTCTTAATGAAAAACTGTTTTTT.

The gene calls are TRBV9 and TRBJ2-1; D remains ambiguous. Germline V gene lookup returns CDR1 SGDLS and CDR2 YYNGEE. The CDR3 is 14 residues long. Trimming removed 4 bases from V and 2 bases from J, with 10 bases in between. The CDR3, as DNA: TGTGCCAGCAGCTTACCCCCCCCCTACAATGAGCAGTTCTTC. Its protein product is CASSLPPPYNEQFF.

This chain connects TRBV5-1 to TRBJ1-1; no firm D call. The V end was cut by 0 bases, the J end by 0 bases, with 9 bases between. The germline V gene has CDR1 SGHRS and CDR2 YFSETQ. CDR3 size: 15 residues. In nucleotides, the CDR3 is TGCGCCAGCAGCTTGGCCCGGCGAATGAACACTGAAGCTTTCTTT. It is translated as CASSLARRMNTEAFF.

The chain's CDR3 is CASSGDYQETQYF. The CDR3 DNA sequence: TGTGCCAGCAGTGGGGACTACCAAGAGACCCAGTACTTC. The rearrangement joins TRBV6-1 to TRBJ2-5, with D possibly matching TRBD2 (6 bases). The CDR3 runs to 13 residues. Deletions cut 4 bases from V and 0 bases from J, with 6 bases between. Germline V gene data show CDR1 as MNHNS and CDR2 as SASEGT.

This sequence joins TRBV10-3 and TRBJ1-6, with D hard to call. CDR1 ENHRY and CDR2 SYGVKD come from the germline V gene. Trimming left V 0 bases short and J 7 bases short, with 4 bases between. The CDR3 has 13 amino acids. CDR3 coding DNA: TGTGCCATCAGTGAGTCAGTAAATTCACCCCTCCACTTT. Protein product: CAISESVNSPLHF.

This clone appeared a single time. The CDR3 nucleotides are TGTGCCAGCAGCCAAGATCCAGGGAAACAGCCCCAGCATTTT. Translating it yields CASSQDPGKQPQHF. This sequence joins TRBV7-9 and TRBJ1-5, with D possibly being TRBD1 (5 bases). The germline V gene has CDR1 SEHNR and CDR2 FQNEAQ (reference sequence). Trimming left V 5 bases short and J 7 bases short, with 15 bases between. The CDR3 runs to 14 residues.

V and J are TRBV15 and TRBJ1-4; TRBD1 might be the D (5 bases). Germline V CDR1 and CDR2: LNHNV, YYDKDF (reference sequence). This CDR3 is built from 17 residues. V lost 1 base to trimming and J lost 1 base, with 13 bases between them. The CDR3 sequence is CATSRAGTVRTNEKLFF. The CDR3 DNA reads TGTGCCACCAGCAGAGCCGGGACGGTGAGAACTAATGAAAAACTGTTTTTT.

J is TRBJ2-5 and V is TRBV10-2; perhaps TRBD2 as D (5 bases). Looked up from germline, CDR1 is WSHSY and CDR2 is SAAADI. V lost 2 bases, J lost 0 bases, and 16 bases lay in between. There are 17 residues in the CDR3. In DNA, the CDR3 is TGCGCCAGCAGTGAGGTCGGCGGAGGCGTTTACCAAGAGACCCAGTACTTC. Residues: CASSEVGGGVYQETQYF.

This clone was detected once. The gene calls are TRBV5-1 and TRBJ2-1, with 8 bases matching TRBD2. The CDR3 covers 15 residues. V lost 4 bases and J lost 2; bases outside the gene matches: 5. CDR1 SGHRS and CDR2 YFSETQ come from the germline V gene. The DNA of the CDR3 is TGCGCCAGCAGCCCGGACGGGGGGGCCTACAATGAGCAGTTCTTC. As protein: CASSPDGGAYNEQFF.

This chain connects TRBV20-1 to TRBJ2-7; D ambiguous. The germline gives CDR1 DFQATT, CDR2 SNEGSKA (reference sequence). V lost 3 bases and J 3 bases, leaving 6 bases between the germline ends. This CDR3 comprises 11 residues. The CDR3 region is CSASSIYEQYV. CDR3 DNA sequence: TGCAGTGCTAGTTCCATCTACGAGCAGTACGTC.

The chain combines TRBV28 with TRBJ1-3, with D hard to call. V was cut by 5 bases and J by 5 bases, with 13 bases left in between. The CDR3 covers 14 residues. CDR1 is MDHEN, CDR2 SYDVKM, per germline. The DNA for the CDR3 is TGTGCCAGCAGTCCCTTTTGGAGCCGAAACACCATATATTTT. Protein sequence: CASSPFWSRNTIYF.

The count of this clone is one. The chain joins TRBV6-4 to TRBJ2-5, with 11 bases identical to TRBD2. The CDR3 has 16 amino acids. The germline CDR1 and CDR2 sequences are MRHNA and SNTAGT. With 4 bases clipped from V and 0 bases from J, the junction kept 4 bases outside the gene matches. The chain's CDR3 is CASSVRTSGYQETQYF. CDR3 bases: TGTGCCAGCAGTGTCCGGACTAGCGGGTACCAAGAGACCCAGTACTTC.

The V and J genes are TRBV21-1 and TRBJ1-1; the D call TRBD1 from the table was never checked on the DNA. TRBV21-1 is noted as a pseudogene. This CDR3 contains 13 residues. The CDR3 nucleotides read TGTGCCAGCAGCGCGGGACAGCGGACTGAAGCTTTCTTT. As protein: CASSAGQRTEAFF.

The rearrangement links TRBV7-3 to TRBJ2-2, with 8 bases lining up with TRBD1. Looked up from germline, CDR1 is SGHTA and CDR2 is FQGTGA. This CDR3 spans 17 amino acids. J gave up 6 bases and V 6 bases, and 15 bases lay outside the gene matches. The CDR3 coding sequence is TGTGCCAGCAGTCCCTTTGGTCCGCGACAGGGGTCCGGGGAGCTGTTTTTT. Its translation is CASSPFGPRQGSGELFF.

The CDR3 loop is CASSGIGGLYEKLFF. The CDR3 nucleotides are TGTGCCAGCAGTGGGATTGGGGGATTGTATGAAAAACTGTTTTTT. V usage is TRBV6-1 and J usage is TRBJ1-4; a weak D match, TRBD1 (5 bases). CDR3 length equals 15 residues. The germline gives CDR1 MNHNS, CDR2 SASEGT. V dropped 4 bases and J dropped 6 bases, with 15 bases sitting between them.

This rearrangement joins TRBV6-1 to TRBJ1-1; the D gene is possibly TRBD1 (6 bases). Germline V lookup: CDR1 MNHNS, CDR2 SASEGT. This CDR3 comprises 13 residues. The V end was cut by 7 bases, the J end by 0 bases, with 9 bases between. As DNA, the CDR3 is TGTGCCAGCAAGGACAGAATGAACACTGAAGCTTTCTTT. The encoded protein is CASKDRMNTEAFF.

The V and J genes are TRBV7-9 and TRBJ2-5; D might be TRBD2 (6 bases). With 1 base removed from V and 5 bases from J, the gap between germline ends came to 17 bases. This CDR3 is built from 16 residues. Germline loops: CDR1 SEHNR, CDR2 FQNEAQ (reference sequence). In DNA, the CDR3 is TGTGCCAGCAGCTTAGTGGGGGACTCCAGGACGGAGACCCAGTACTTC. Its protein product is CASSLVGDSRTETQYF.

This rearrangement joins TRBV5-5 to TRBJ1-2; a weak D match, TRBD1 (5 bases). Trimming left V 4 bases short and J 5 bases short, with 21 bases between. Germline CDR1 SGHKS, CDR2 YYEKEE (reference sequence). This CDR3 is built from 16 residues. The CDR3 nucleotides read TGTGCCAGCAGCCCCGGGACCGCGAGGGTGGAGTATGGCTACACCTTC. This codes for CASSPGTARVEYGYTF.

This clone was seen a single time. The rearrangement joins TRBV5-4 to TRBJ2-1; a weak D match, TRBD1 (6 bases). This CDR3 is 15 amino acids long. V lost 0 bases and J lost 2, with 9 bases in between. Germline loops: CDR1 SGHNT, CDR2 YYREEE (reference sequence). CDR3 nucleotides: TGTGCCAGCAGCTTGGACAGGGTGGCCTACAATGAGCAGTTCTTC. It codes for CASSLDRVAYNEQFF.

V usage is TRBV5-4 and J usage is TRBJ1-6; 10 nucleotides match TRBD1. Germline lookup yields CDR1 SGHNT and CDR2 YYREEE (reference sequence). The ends lost 1 base at V and 9 bases at J; junction bases unmatched: 4. This CDR3 spans 15 amino acids. In DNA form, the CDR3 reads TGTGCCAGCAGCTTGTCTGGGACAGGGGTTTCACCCCTCCACTTT. Its protein is CASSLSGTGVSPLHF.

This clone was picked up a small number of times. The same CDR3 can be traced to other DNA sequences in this sample. The J gene is TRBJ2-2, the V gene TRBV19; D may match TRBD1 or TRBD2 (5 bases each). This CDR3 has 13 amino acids. Trimming removed 8 bases from V and 4 bases from J, with 11 bases in between. Germline CDR1 reads LNHDA; CDR2 reads SQIVND (reference sequence). This CDR3 is CASSGTGTGELFF. CDR3 nucleotides: TGTGCCAGTTCCGGGACGGGCACCGGGGAGCTGTTTTTT.

V and J are TRBV28 and TRBJ2-1, with D hard to call. This CDR3 comprises 12 residues. V dropped 3 bases and J dropped 6 bases, with 6 bases sitting between them. Germline values: CDR1 MDHEN, CDR2 SYDVKM. The DNA of the CDR3 is TGTGCCAGCAGTTTGGCCATCAATGAGCAGTTCTTC. Its translation is CASSLAINEQFF.

The chain uses TRBV2 and TRBJ1-2; 7 bases fit TRBD1. This CDR3 contains 13 residues. The V gene end was trimmed by 4 bases and the J gene end by 4 bases; junction bases not matched to a gene: 3. Germline V gene data show CDR1 as SNHLY and CDR2 as FYNNEI. The CDR3 loop reads CASSARGLYGYTF. The DNA of the CDR3 is TGTGCCAGCAGTGCTAGGGGGCTCTATGGCTACACCTTC.

CDR3 DNA sequence: TGTGCCAGCAGCTTAACAGGGGAACGAGCTTTCTTT. Protein: CASSLTGERAFF. The V and J genes are TRBV5-5 and TRBJ1-1; 7 bases line up with TRBD1. Germline CDR1 SGHKS, CDR2 YYEKEE (reference sequence). The CDR3 contains 12 residues. Trimming at V came to 2 bases and at J to 10 bases, leaving 5 bases not matched to a gene. Drawing the rest from reference TRBV5-5 and TRBJ1-1, the complete variable domain is DAGVTQSPTHLIKTRGQQVTLRCSPISGHKSVSWYQQVLGQGPQFIFQYYEKEERGRGNFPDRFSARQFPNYSSELNVNALLLGDSALYLCASSLTGERAFFGQGTRLTVV.

The chain has TRBV6-1 and TRBJ2-2; D not resolved. The ends were cut back, 2 bases at V and 3 bases at J, with 1 base in the middle. Germline CDR1 reads MNHNS; CDR2 reads SASEGT. The CDR3 runs 12 residues. For the CDR3, the DNA is TGTGCCAGCAGTGAACACACCGGGGAGCTGTTTTTT. Amino acid sequence: CASSEHTGELFF.

The CDR3 region is CASSPNYSNQPQHF. The CDR3 DNA follows: TGTGCCAGCAGCCCTAACTATAGCAATCAGCCCCAGCATTTT. The V gene is TRBV27, the J gene TRBJ1-5; D uncertain. From germline, CDR1 is MNHEY and CDR2 SMNVEV (reference sequence). This CDR3 region has 14 residues. V was pared by 6 bases and J by 0 bases, with 9 bases between.